This T cell receptor (beta chain) is from a study of T cell repertoires in cytomegalovirus infection. Study-level information: The study used recently identified HLA-C-restricted and well-studied HLA-B-restricted CMV epitopes. It was the public TCR beta signatures that indicated both CMV infection and matching HLA type.

MiXCR, applied by TCRdb to the reads, yields one record per CDR3 protein. This table has roughly 800,000 distinct CDR3 sequences, approximately 32% appearing once. The CDR3 consists of 12 residues. V was shortened by 5 bases and J by 12 bases, with 17 bases between the two germline ends. Germline CDR1 and CDR2: SGHAT and FQNNGV. In the case of this clonotype: Its antigen is not known.

General study points: HLA-C-restricted CMV clonotypes gave the most frequent clonotype in two of eight donors. Using cumulative public TCR beta family frequency, the authors identified those who carried CMV together with the relevant HLA.

This chain links TRBV11-2 with TRBJ2-7; D not certain. The clonotype was recovered from a human donor in good health (CMV status not recorded). Some clones in this sample may be carry-over from other donors' samples. The starting material was cultured CD8+ T cells from PBMCs, obtained from culture after CMV antigen stimulation. CDR3 residues: CASSPGSSFPYV. DNA for the CDR3: TGTGCCAGCAGCCCCGGTTCGTCGTTTCCGTACGTC.